This is a list of T cell receptor beta chains from one sample in a study of cytomegalovirus exposure and HLA in healthy donors. Measured with immunoSEQ multiplex PCR; TCRdb has only the in-frame clones, and not every one. Among 150,000 to 250,000 clones listed, approximately 79% were seen once. Sequencing was done on a sample of PBMCs. These TCRs come from a young woman in good health and CMV-seropositive. The CDR3 runs from the conserved cysteine through the conserved F or W. The order of the fields is clone size, D gene, V gene, J gene, CDR3 length, CDR3 DNA, CDR3 protein. A D gene is named only where the DNA matches it firmly. Some rows have no size entry. The others give once, few or many, or a class for an expanded clone.

.,.,TRBV5-6,TRBJ1-4,14,TGTGCCAGCAGCTTGGTGGGGGAGGGTGAAAAACTGTTTTTT,CASSLVGEGEKLFF
few,.,TRBV30,TRBJ1-1,15,TGTGCCTGGAGTCGCTTGACAGAAGGGTTTACTGAAGCTTTCTTT,CAWSRLTEGFTEAFF
.,.,TRBV2,TRBJ2-7,15,TGTGCCAGCAGTGAAATTTCGGGAAGGGTCCACGAGCAGTACTTC,CASSEISGRVHEQYF
.,TRBD2,TRBV9,TRBJ2-2,16,TGTGCCAGCAGACTGGGACTAGCGGGGCGCACCGGGGAGCTGTTTTTT,CASRLGLAGRTGELFF
.,.,TRBV27,TRBJ1-2,16,TGTGCCAGCAGTTTTCTCGGCCCAGGGAGGGAGTATGGCTACACCTTC,CASSFLGPGREYGYTF
.,.,TRBV5-1,TRBJ1-1,14,TGCGCCAGCAGCTTCCGAGATATGATGACTGAAGCTTTCTTT,CASSFRDMMTEAFF
.,.,TRBV6-5,TRBJ2-1,14,TGTGCCAGCAAGCACGGGTCGACCTACAATGAGCAGTTCTTC,CASKHGSTYNEQFF
.,TRBD1,TRBV7-9,TRBJ2-7,15,TGTGCCAGCAGCTCCGGGACAGGGACTACCTACGAGCAGTACTTC,CASSSGTGTTYEQYF
few,TRBD1,TRBV27,TRBJ1-4,14,TGTGCCAGCAATCACAGGGGTCGGGCCGAAAAACTGTTTTTT,CASNHRGRAEKLFF
.,TRBD1,TRBV7-6,TRBJ1-2,16,TGTGCCAGCAGCGGTACGACAGGGGGTCCACACTATGGCTACACCTTC,CASSGTTGGPHYGYTF
few,TRBD1,TRBV10-3,TRBJ2-7,13,TGTGCCATCAGTACAGGGGCCTCCTACGAGCAGTACTTC,CAISTGASYEQYF
few,.,TRBV25-1,TRBJ2-2,13,TGTGCCAGCAGCCCACGAGAATCCGGGGAGCTGTTTTTT,CASSPRESGELFF
.,TRBD2,TRBV4-3,TRBJ2-7,15,TGCGCCAGCAGCCCCCGGCTAGCGGGAGTCGACGAGCAGTACTTC,CASSPRLAGVDEQYF
.,.,TRBV15,TRBJ1-4,14,TGTGCCACCAGCAGAGATTTGCGGGCGGAAAAACTGTTTTTT,CATSRDLRAEKLFF
.,TRBD1,TRBV11-2,TRBJ2-1,16,TGTGCCAGCCTCGAGAGGGGACAGGGGGGGTACAATGAGCAGTTCTTC,CASLERGQGGYNEQFF